Below, 2 T cell receptor beta chains from the same sample are listed, as sequenced in a study of T cells after yellow fever vaccination. TCRdb ran MiXCR on the 5' RACE reads and lists one entry per CDR3 protein. The sample lists 550,000 or so distinct CDR3 sequences, about a fifth seen once, with 13% to 15% in the top ten. Here the sequenced sample was PBMCs, taken 15 days after the yellow fever booster vaccination. These receptors originate from a man aged 30 to 45 who received the YFV17D yellow fever vaccine.

CDR3 coding DNA: TGTGCCAGCAGACCCGGGGGTCCCAAGGCGACCCAGTACTTC. It encodes CASRPGGPKATQYF. The rearrangement links TRBV28 to TRBJ2-5; a weak D match, TRBD2 (6 bases). The ends were cut back, 6 bases at V and 7 bases at J, with 18 bases in the middle. Germline assignment: CDR1 MDHEN and CDR2 SYDVKM. The CDR3 has 14 residues.

This clonotype was counted only a few times. V and J are TRBV5-1 and TRBJ2-2; 8 bases are a match to TRBD2. The V segment lost 4 bases and the J segment 1 base; nucleotides outside the gene matches: 3. The CDR3 spans 15 residues. The germline V gene encodes CDR1 SGHRS and CDR2 YFSETQ. The CDR3 is CASSQLAGNTGELFF. The CDR3 DNA is TGCGCCAGCAGCCAGCTAGCGGGGAACACCGGGGAGCTGTTTTTT.